The 31 T cell receptor beta chains below come from one sample, sequenced in a study of Graves' ophthalmopathy and Graves' hyperthyroidism. The authors amplified TCR beta CDR3 regions, and they did so from RNA transcripts for repertoire sequencing. RT-PCR with HTBI primers came first, then second-round multiplex PCR. TCRdb reanalysed the multiplex PCR reads using MiXCR and keeps one entry per CDR3 protein. The table includes 300,000 to 450,000 distinct CDR3 sequences, approximately 18% detected once. Material: peripheral blood. These receptors came from an adult woman with stable Graves' hyperthyroidism.

The sample holds many counts of this clonotype. This CDR3 reads CAIRIDREGPQHF. The CDR3 DNA reads as TGTGCCATCAGGATAGACAGGGAAGGGCCCCAGCATTTT. The chain uses TRBV10-3 and TRBJ1-5; 7 bases map to TRBD1. The CDR3 consists of 13 residues. The germline V gene encodes CDR1 ENHRY and CDR2 SYGVKD. J gave up 9 bases and V 6 bases, and 8 bases lay outside the gene matches.

Points on this clonotype: This clone may be a read error of a much larger clone one base away. The gene calls are TRBV12-5 and TRBJ2-2; D gene unclear. Germline values: CDR1 LGHNT, CDR2 FRNRAP. Trimming pared 4 bases from V and 9 bases from J, leaving 6 bases between. The CDR3 has 11 amino acids. The CDR3 region is CASGSLRELFF. The CDR3 DNA reads TGTGCTAGTGGTTCTCTCCGGGAGCTGTTTTTT.

This clonotype was picked up many times. The chain has TRBV24-1 and TRBJ1-1; the D gene is possibly TRBD1 (6 bases). The CDR3 sequence is 14 residues long. The germline V and J ends were trimmed by 10 bases and 4 bases, with 18 bases remaining between them. In germline, CDR1 is KGHDR, CDR2 SFDVKD. CDR3 sequence (DNA): TGTGCCACAGCGGCTGGGGGCGCGGTCACTGAAGCTTTCTTT. This sequence encodes CATAAGGAVTEAFF.

At least ten counts were recorded for this clonotype. An end of the junction does not agree with germline; a read error may underlie this. This rearrangement joins TRBV6-1 to TRBJ2-6; D uncertain. In germline, CDR1 is MNHNS, CDR2 SASEGT. This CDR3 is built from 13 residues. For the CDR3, the DNA is TGTGCGAGCACCCTCTCTGGGGCCAACGTCCTGACTTTC. The encoded protein is CASTLSGANVLTF.

This clonotype has more than one count but fewer than ten. The rearrangement joins TRBV11-2 to TRBJ2-7, with 10 bases identical to TRBD2. Germline V gene data show CDR1 as SGHAT and CDR2 as FQNNGV. The CDR3 extends over 19 amino acids. V lost 0 bases, J lost 2 bases, and 13 bases stayed unmatched. CDR3 amino acids: CASSLDAILAGSLPYEQYF. CDR3 nucleotides: TGTGCCAGCAGCTTAGATGCGATACTAGCGGGATCCCTTCCCTACGAGCAGTACTTC. Supplemented by reference TRBV11-2 and TRBJ2-7, the full variable domain reads EAGVAQSPRYKIIEKRQSVAFWCNPISGHATLYWYQQILGQGPKLLIQFQNNGVVDDSQLPKDRFSAERLKGVDSTLKIQPAKLEDSAVYLCASSLDAILAGSLPYEQYFGPGTRLTVT.

There are a few counts of this clonotype. A read error is possible here, since a much larger clone lies one base away. The chain employs TRBV7-2 and TRBJ2-5; D is perhaps TRBD2 (5 bases). The CDR3 consists of 15 residues. Germline V gene lookup returns CDR1 SGHTA and CDR2 FQGNSA. In nucleotides, the CDR3 is TGTGCCAGCAGCTTGAGGCCGCCCCGTGGGGAGACCAAGTACTTC. Its translation: CASSLRPPRGETKYF.

There are many counts of this clonotype. J is TRBJ2-7 and V is TRBV28; D is uncertain. V lost 3 bases and J lost 4, with 10 bases in between. Looked up from germline, CDR1 is MDHEN and CDR2 is SYDVKM. The CDR3 extends over 13 amino acids. DNA for the CDR3: TGTGCCAGCAGTTTCAGGACCGGTTACGAGCAGTACTTC. This codes for CASSFRTGYEQYF.

This chain connects TRBV6-1 to TRBJ1-6; a weak D match, TRBD1 (6 bases). Germline V gives CDR1 MNHNS, CDR2 SASEGT. The V end was cut by 3 bases, the J end by 7 bases, with 10 bases between. The CDR3 runs 14 residues. CDR3 nucleotides: TGTGCCAGCAGTGAGGCAGGGGAAAATTCACCCCTCCACTTT. It encodes CASSEAGENSPLHF.

This clonotype has at least ten counts. The chain has TRBV7-2 and TRBJ2-7; D is possibly TRBD1 (6 bases). Deletions cut 5 bases from V and 2 bases from J, with 22 bases between. The germline gives CDR1 SGHTA, CDR2 FQGNSA. The CDR3 runs 17 residues. CDR3 coding DNA: TGTGCCAGCAGCCGACTCGGCTTACGGGACAAAACCTACGAGCAGTACTTC. This codes for CASSRLGLRDKTYEQYF.

This clonotype was seen repeatedly, ten times or more. The rearrangement uses TRBV7-6 and TRBJ2-7, with 7 bases identical to TRBD2. The CDR3 is made up of 17 amino acids. CDR1 and CDR2 (germline): SGHVS, FNYEAQ. V lost 2 bases to trimming and J lost 2 bases; unmatched junction nucleotides: 12. In DNA, the CDR3 is TGTGCCAGCAGCTTAAGTCTCGTAAAAGCGGGGCCCTACGAGCAGTACTTC. This codes for CASSLSLVKAGPYEQYF.

This clonotype was detected ten times or more. The chain couples TRBV28 to TRBJ1-1; D remains ambiguous. Trimming shortened V by 2 bases and J by 3 bases, and 7 bases separated the two germline ends. Germline lookup yields CDR1 MDHEN and CDR2 SYDVKM. This CDR3 has 13 residues. The CDR3 bases are TGTGCCAGCAGTTTAGGCGAGCACACTGAAGCTTTCTTT. It encodes CASSLGEHTEAFF. Looking up the rest from reference TRBV28 and TRBJ1-1 gives the full variable domain: DVKVTQSSRYLVKRTGEKVFLECVQDMDHENMFWYRQDPGLGLRLIYFSYDVKMKEKGDIPEGYSVSREKKERFSLILESASTNQTSMYLCASSLGEHTEAFFGQGTRLTVV.

This clonotype occurred many times. The rearrangement links TRBV6-2 or TRBV6-3 to TRBJ2-7; D is possibly TRBD1 or TRBD2 (6 bases each). Trimming cost V 0 bases and J 0 bases, with 24 bases left between them. CDR1 is MNHEY and CDR2 is SVGEGT in the germline V gene. This CDR3 spans 20 amino acids. CDR3 residues: CASSYSIPGALWESSYEQYF. CDR3 bases: TGTGCCAGCAGTTACTCGATACCGGGGGCCCTCTGGGAGAGCTCCTACGAGCAGTACTTC.

This clonotype was seen ten or more times. The rearrangement uses TRBV20-1 and TRBJ2-7; 9 nucleotides match TRBD2. The V segment lost 6 bases and the J segment 6 bases; nucleotides outside the gene matches: 9. Germline assignment: CDR1 DFQATT and CDR2 SNEGSKA (reference sequence). The CDR3 runs 13 residues. CDR3 DNA sequence: TGCAGTGCCAGGGCTAGCGGGACATCCGAGCAGTACTTC. This translates into CSARASGTSEQYF.

This clonotype has a count of ten or more. The chain combines TRBV6-5 with TRBJ2-5, with no clear D. This CDR3 is built from 14 residues. The V gene lost 2 bases and the J gene lost 5 bases, with 12 bases spanning the gap. Germline CDR1 reads MNHEY; CDR2 reads SVGAGI. The CDR3 DNA reads TGTGCCAGCAGTTACCCTCCTCCCCAGGAGACCCAGTACTTC. This translates into CASSYPPPQETQYF.

The table lists this clonotype with many counts. The chain links TRBV12-3 or TRBV12-4 to TRBJ2-7; 8 nucleotides line up with TRBD1. V was pared by 5 bases and J by 2 bases, with 5 bases of the junction left unmatched. The CDR3 sequence is 14 residues long. The CDR3 spells CASSVDRGTYEQYF. In DNA form, the CDR3 reads TGTGCCAGCAGTGTAGACAGGGGCACCTACGAGCAGTACTTC.

This clonotype was counted ten times or more. CDR3 sequence (DNA): TGTGCCAGCAGTTCCGATATCGGGACAGGGGCGACCCAGTACTTC. Translation: CASSSDIGTGATQYF. The rearrangement uses TRBV27 and TRBJ2-5; 10 positions agree with TRBD1. V shed 4 bases and J 7 bases; nucleotides not matched to a gene: 9. The CDR3 extends over 15 amino acids. CDR1 is MNHEY, CDR2 SMNVEV, per germline (reference sequence).

This clonotype was counted at least ten times. The chain has TRBV18 and TRBJ2-5; D is unclear. This CDR3 is built from 14 residues. Per germline, CDR1 KGHSH and CDR2 LQKENI. Trimming took 0 bases from V and 2 from J, leaving 7 bases between them. For the CDR3, the DNA is TGTGCCAGCTCACCACCAGAATTTCAAGAGACCCAGTACTTC. It codes for CASSPPEFQETQYF.

This clonotype was counted many times. This chain uses TRBV10-3 with TRBJ1-2; the D gene is possibly TRBD1 (5 bases). V lost 0 bases and J 6 bases, leaving 14 bases between the germline ends. CDR3 length equals 15 residues. CDR1 and CDR2 from the germline V gene are ENHRY and SYGVKD. The CDR3 bases are TGTGCCATCAGTGAGTCGACTCGGGCAGGGAATGGCTACACCTTC. As protein: CAISESTRAGNGYTF.

This clonotype occurred a few times. A much larger clone is a single base away; this may be a read error. The chain recombines TRBV5-4 with TRBJ2-5, with 7 nucleotides matching TRBD2. From germline, CDR1 is SGHNT and CDR2 YYREEE (reference sequence). This CDR3 contains 14 residues. The CDR3 reads CASSSPTSRETQHF. The CDR3, as DNA: TGTGCCAGCAGCTCGCCGACTAGCCGGGAGACCCAGCACTTC.

At least ten counts were recorded for this clonotype. The chain uses TRBV7-2 and TRBJ2-5, with 16 bases lining up with TRBD2. The CDR3 loop spans 20 amino acids. Germline CDR1 is SGHTA and CDR2 is FQGNSA. Trimming removed 5 bases from V and 5 bases from J; junction bases left unmatched: 17. CDR3 nucleotides: TGTGCCAGCAGCATCGGGACTAGCGGGAGGGCCATGTGGTCGGGGGAGACCCAGTACTTC. Translated, it gives CASSIGTSGRAMWSGETQYF.

The sample holds many counts of this clonotype. The chain recombines TRBV6-2 or TRBV6-3 with TRBJ2-7, with D unclear. V lost 0 bases and J lost 3, with 12 bases in between. Germline V lookup: CDR1 MNHEY, CDR2 SVGEGT. The CDR3 runs 15 residues. This chain's CDR3 is CASSYSPGQYYEQYF. In DNA form, the CDR3 reads TGTGCCAGCAGTTACTCCCCCGGCCAATACTACGAGCAGTACTTC.

In its sample, this clonotype was seen many times. J is TRBJ1-5 and V is TRBV11-1; perhaps TRBD1 as D (5 bases). The CDR3 length is 19 residues. The ends were cut back, 0 bases at V and 0 bases at J, with 18 bases in the middle. CDR1 is SGHAT, CDR2 FQDESV, per germline (reference sequence). The CDR3 reads CASSLAGPVNRHSNQPQHF. CDR3 nucleotide sequence: TGTGCCAGCAGCTTAGCGGGACCAGTTAACCGTCATAGCAATCAGCCCCAGCATTTT.

This clonotype was detected many times. V gene TRBV7-9 combines with J gene TRBJ1-1; D not certain. In germline, CDR1 is SEHNR, CDR2 FQNEAQ (reference sequence). The CDR3 has 12 residues. V lost 3 bases to trimming and J lost 6 bases, with 8 bases between them. CDR3 amino acids: CASSFAASEAFF. In nucleotides, the CDR3 is TGTGCCAGCAGCTTCGCGGCCTCTGAAGCTTTCTTT. The entire variable domain, with the rest obtained from reference TRBV7-9 and TRBJ1-1, is as follows: DTGVSQNPRHKITKRGQNVTFRCDPISEHNRLYWYRQTLGQGPEFLTYFQNEAQLEKSRLLSDRFSAERPKGSFSTLEIQRTEQGDSAMYLCASSFAASEAFFGQGTRLTVV.

This clonotype has a count of ten or more. The V call is TRBV6-5, the J call TRBJ2-7; D perhaps matches TRBD2 (5 bases). Germline assignment: CDR1 MNHEY and CDR2 SVGAGI. V lost 2 bases, J lost 4 bases, and 9 bases lay in between. This CDR3 contains 13 residues. CDR3 nucleotide sequence: TGTGCCAGCAGTTACAGGGAGCGATACGAGCAGTACTTC. This codes for CASSYRERYEQYF.

J is TRBJ1-2 and V is TRBV6-1; D gene unclear. V lost 3 bases, J lost 4 bases, and 15 bases lay in between. There are 15 residues in the CDR3. The V gene's germline CDR1 is MNHNS and CDR2 SASEGT. The CDR3 DNA is TGTGCCAGCAGTGATATCGGCGACCCTGGCTATGGCTACACCTTC. This sequence encodes CASSDIGDPGYGYTF.

This clonotype appeared a few times. The chain combines TRBV5-1 with TRBJ2-7; 8 bases map to TRBD1. V lost 0 bases to trimming and J lost 1 base; unmatched junction nucleotides: 3. The CDR3 length is 15 residues. The germline CDR1 and CDR2 sequences are SGHRS and YFSETQ. CDR3 coding DNA: TGCGCCAGCAGCTTGGACAGGGGGATTTCCTACGAGCAGTACTTC. Translation gives CASSLDRGISYEQYF. Complete variable domain (other parts from reference TRBV5-1 and TRBJ2-7): KAGVTQTPRYLIKTRGQQVTLSCSPISGHRSVSWYQQTPGQGLQFLFEYFSETQRNKGNFPGRFSGRQFSNSRSEMNVSTLELGDSALYLCASSLDRGISYEQYFGPGTRLTVT.

This clonotype was observed many times. In nucleotides, the CDR3 is TGTGCCAGCAGCTTAGAGGCAGATATAGGCACTGAAGCTTTCTTT. Translating it yields CASSLEADIGTEAFF. The chain recombines TRBV7-6 with TRBJ1-1; D unclear. The ends were cut back, 1 base at V and 4 bases at J, with 13 bases in the middle. This CDR3 region has 15 residues. From germline, CDR1 is SGHVS and CDR2 FNYEAQ.

This clonotype was seen ten or more times. V and J are TRBV7-2 and TRBJ1-2; D call uncertain. The V and J ends lost 4 bases and 0 bases respectively, with 12 bases between them. From germline, CDR1 is SGHTA and CDR2 FQGNSA. This CDR3 has 15 amino acids. Written as DNA, the CDR3 is TGTGCCAGCAGCTACGACGGGAACCCTAACTATGGCTACACCTTC. As protein: CASSYDGNPNYGYTF.

This clonotype was found a few times. The rearrangement joins TRBV7-8 to TRBJ2-5, with TRBD1 as a possible D gene (5 bases). The CDR3 length is 13 residues. The germline V and J ends were trimmed by 4 bases and 2 bases, with 8 bases remaining between them. Germline CDR1 reads SGHVS; CDR2 reads FQNEAQ. The DNA of the CDR3 is TGTGCCAGCAGCTCAAGACAGCAAGAGACCCAGTACTTC. Translated, it gives CASSSRQQETQYF.

The table lists this clonotype with many counts. V gene TRBV29-1 combines with J gene TRBJ2-5, with D tentatively TRBD1 (6 bases). V was shortened by 5 bases and J by 1 base, with 14 bases between the two germline ends. Germline values: CDR1 SQVTM, CDR2 ANQGSEA. The length of the CDR3 is 14 residues. CDR3 sequence reads: CSVTSRGLQETQYF. CDR3 coding DNA: TGCAGCGTTACGTCCAGGGGCCTCCAAGAGACCCAGTACTTC.

This clonotype appeared many times. The chain couples TRBV12-3 or TRBV12-4 to TRBJ2-7, with D possibly being TRBD1 or TRBD2 (5 bases each). This CDR3 has 14 amino acids. Trimming took 1 base from V and 3 from J, leaving 10 bases between them. The CDR3 is CASSLGGALYEQYF. The DNA for the CDR3 is TGTGCCAGCAGTTTAGGAGGGGCTCTCTACGAGCAGTACTTC.